The 22 T cell receptor beta chains listed next were all sequenced from one sample in a study of OX40 agonist ivuxolimab in advanced cancers. Clones were read by immunoSEQ multiplex PCR, and TCRdb kept only the in-frame ones, dropping some. This sample carries 43,000 or so clones, approximately 71% of them seen once, and the ten largest clones take about 2.4%. The sample consisted of CD4+ or CD8+ T cells sorted from blood, taken in a trial of the OX40 agonist ivuxolimab. The source is an adult with an advanced solid tumor such as melanoma, head and neck, liver or kidney cancer.

The gene calls are TRBV27 and TRBJ2-1, with 8 positions matching TRBD1. Germline trimming cut 2 bases from V and 6 bases from J; bases unmatched to any gene: 0. The CDR3 consists of 13 residues. Germline V gives CDR1 MNHEY, CDR2 SMNVEV (reference sequence). CDR3 DNA: TGTGCCAGCAGTTTAGACAGGGGCAATGAGCAGTTCTTC. Translating gives CASSLDRGNEQFF.

The chain recombines TRBV5-6 with TRBJ2-7; D gene ambiguous. The CDR3 sequence is 14 residues long. Germline CDR1 SGHDT, CDR2 YYEEEE. Trimming pared 1 base from V and 4 bases from J, leaving 12 bases between. CDR3 in amino acids: CASSLSLNSYEQYF. The CDR3 DNA is TGTGCCAGCAGCTTGTCCCTCAACAGTTACGAGCAGTACTTC.

V gene TRBV28 combines with J gene TRBJ1-2; 9 bases fit TRBD1. Germline CDR1 MDHEN, CDR2 SYDVKM. Trimming removed 0 bases from V and 11 bases from J; junction bases left unmatched: 7. The CDR3 consists of 14 residues. The CDR3 is CASSLWDGTGLYTF. DNA of the CDR3: TGTGCCAGCAGTTTATGGGACGGGACAGGGCTTTACACCTTC.

The chain carries TRBV9 and TRBJ2-1; D is perhaps TRBD2 (6 bases). V dropped 4 bases and J dropped 7 bases, with 12 bases sitting between them. Germline V CDR1 and CDR2: SGDLS, YYNGEE. CDR3 length equals 13 residues. CDR3 protein: CASSPRGRNEQFF. CDR3 coding DNA: TGTGCCAGCAGCCCCCGGGGGAGGAATGAGCAGTTCTTC.

This clone was observed a single time. This rearrangement joins TRBV27 to TRBJ1-1; TRBD1 aligns across 7 bases. The CDR3 length is 18 residues. CDR1 MNHEY and CDR2 SMNVEV come from the germline V gene (reference sequence). J was trimmed by 0 bases and V by 0 bases; bases with no gene match: 10. The CDR3 DNA reads as TGTGCCAGCAGTTTATCCCTGACAGGGTTGAGGATGAACACTGAAGCTTTCTTT. Its translation is CASSLSLTGLRMNTEAFF.

V is TRBV11-2 and J is TRBJ2-7, with 13 nucleotides matching TRBD2. The CDR3 has 18 residues. With V trimmed by 1 base and J by 2 bases, 8 bases remained unmatched. Germline CDR1 and CDR2: SGHAT and FQNNGV. The CDR3 sequence is CASSLGASGTSGAYEQYF. DNA of the CDR3: TGTGCCAGCAGCTTAGGAGCCTCCGGGACTAGCGGGGCCTACGAGCAGTACTTC.

CDR3 coding DNA: TGCGCCAGCAGCCAGGACAGAAATGAGCAGTTCTTC. It translates to CASSQDRNEQFF. The chain carries TRBV5-1 and TRBJ2-1; possible D gene TRBD1, 6 bases. V was cut by 4 bases and J by 7 bases, with 9 bases left in between. Germline-derived CDR1 and CDR2 are SGHRS and YFSETQ. The CDR3 is 12 residues long.

The rearrangement links TRBV7-3 to TRBJ2-1, with 7 bases identical to TRBD2. CDR3 size: 15 residues. J gave up 4 bases and V 4 bases, and 7 bases lay outside the gene matches. Germline V gene lookup returns CDR1 SGHTA and CDR2 FQGTGA. The CDR3 coding sequence is TGTGCCAGCAGCTGGAGCGGGACTACTTACAATGAGCAGTTCTTC. It is translated as CASSWSGTTYNEQFF.

This clone appeared a few times. This chain joins TRBV7-9 and TRBJ2-1; the match to TRBD2 covers 7 bases. The germline gives CDR1 SEHNR, CDR2 FQNEAQ (reference sequence). V was clipped by 5 bases and J by 10 bases; unmatched bases: 11. This CDR3 comprises 14 residues. CDR3: CASSPWTRREEQFF. Written as DNA, the CDR3 is TGTGCCAGCAGCCCCTGGACTAGGAGGGAGGAGCAGTTCTTC.

V usage is TRBV11-2 and J usage is TRBJ1-2; unclear D gene. This CDR3 has 14 amino acids. V was cut by 1 base and J by 4 bases, with 10 bases left in between. CDR1 is SGHAT, CDR2 FQNNGV, per germline. CDR3 coding DNA: TGTGCCAGCAGCTTAGGTAGTGTAAGCTATGGCTACACCTTC. Its protein product is CASSLGSVSYGYTF.

The V call is TRBV7-2, the J call TRBJ1-3; no clear D. The CDR3 covers 15 residues. Germline CDR1 reads SGHTA; CDR2 reads FQGNSA. V was cut by 3 bases and J by 4 bases, with 13 bases left in between. The CDR3 loop is CASSFPGLKGNTIYF. CDR3 nucleotides: TGTGCCAGCAGCTTTCCGGGCCTGAAGGGAAACACCATATATTTT.

V gene TRBV6-1 combines with J gene TRBJ1-1, with 8 bases aligning to TRBD1. This CDR3 is built from 15 residues. With V trimmed by 5 bases and J by 4 bases, 9 bases remained unmatched. Germline values: CDR1 MNHNS, CDR2 SASEGT. CDR3 nucleotides: TGTGCCAGCAGTAGTCAGGGGGCCGTAGGCACTGAAGCTTTCTTT. Translation gives CASSSQGAVGTEAFF.

This clone was found many times. The gene calls are TRBV9 and TRBJ1-3, with a possible D match to TRBD1 (5 bases). Per germline, CDR1 SGDLS and CDR2 YYNGEE. V lost 0 bases to trimming and J lost 2 bases, with 6 bases between them. The CDR3 is 14 residues long. CDR3 region: CASSVAGAGNTIYF. CDR3 in DNA: TGTGCCAGCAGCGTAGCGGGGGCTGGAAACACCATATATTTT.

The chain recombines TRBV7-3 with TRBJ2-3; no definite D call. This CDR3 has 15 amino acids. Germline V lookup: CDR1 SGHTA, CDR2 FQGTGA. The V end was cut by 0 bases, the J end by 0 bases, with 7 bases between. CDR3 coding DNA: TGTGCCAGCAGCTTAACGACGGTTAGCACAGATACGCAGTATTTT. This sequence encodes CASSLTTVSTDTQYF. The variable domain in full, completed from reference TRBV7-3 and TRBJ2-3, reads GAGVSQTPSNKVTEKGKYVELRCDPISGHTALYWYRQSLGQGPEFLIYFQGTGAADDSGLPNDRFFAVRPEGSVSTLKIQRTERGDSAVYLCASSLTTVSTDTQYFGPGTRLTVL.

The chain has TRBV4-2 and TRBJ2-7; maybe TRBD2 (6 bases). The CDR3 runs to 15 residues. The germline V gene has CDR1 LGHNA and CDR2 YNFKEQ. V was clipped by 0 bases and J by 6 bases, with 15 bases between them. The CDR3 is CASSQDSGVPPEQYF. CDR3 nucleotides: TGTGCCAGCAGCCAAGATTCGGGAGTCCCGCCCGAGCAGTACTTC.

The J gene is TRBJ1-2, the V gene TRBV7-8; D is perhaps TRBD1 (5 bases). The CDR3 length is 16 residues. Germline-derived CDR1 and CDR2 are SGHVS and FQNEAQ. V lost 1 base and J 3 bases, leaving 15 bases between the germline ends. The CDR3 nucleotides read TGTGCCAGCAGCTTAGGTCGGAGGGGTGGTCACTATGGCTACACCTTC. This codes for CASSLGRRGGHYGYTF.

V and J are TRBV9 and TRBJ1-2, with a tentative D call TRBD1 (6 bases). The CDR3 sequence is 13 residues long. Trimming left V 4 bases short and J 6 bases short, with 13 bases between. CDR1 SGDLS and CDR2 YYNGEE come from the germline V gene. DNA for the CDR3: TGTGCCAGCAGCCTCACAGGGAGTAATGGCTACACCTTC. It is translated as CASSLTGSNGYTF.

The chain recombines TRBV7-9 with TRBJ2-3; 9 bases align to TRBD2. CDR3 size: 15 residues. CDR1 SEHNR and CDR2 FQNEAQ come from the germline V gene (reference sequence). V was pared by 1 base and J by 6 bases, with 5 bases of the junction left unmatched. The CDR3 reads CASSLVSGSSDTQYF. CDR3 sequence (DNA): TGTGCCAGCAGCTTAGTTAGCGGGAGTTCGGATACGCAGTATTTT. Using reference TRBV7-9 and TRBJ2-3 for the parts outside the CDR3, the full variable domain is DTGVSQNPRHKITKRGQNVTFRCDPISEHNRLYWYRQTLGQGPEFLTYFQNEAQLEKSRLLSDRFSAERPKGSFSTLEIQRTEQGDSAMYLCASSLVSGSSDTQYFGPGTRLTVL.

The chain uses TRBV4-1 and TRBJ2-1, with TRBD2 identical over 11 bases. Germline assignment: CDR1 MGHRA and CDR2 YSYEKL. Germline trimming cut 2 bases from V and 7 bases from J; bases unmatched to any gene: 7. The CDR3 is made up of 16 amino acids. CDR3 sequence reads: CASSQLGASGRNEQFF. The CDR3 nucleotides are TGCGCCAGCAGCCAACTTGGGGCTAGCGGGAGGAATGAGCAGTTCTTC.

The rearrangement uses TRBV21-1 and TRBJ1-6; the DNA was not compared with TRBD1, the D call given in the table. TRBV21-1 is termed a pseudogene. The CDR3 sequence is 19 residues long. The CDR3 nucleotides read TGTGCCAGCAGCAAAGGGGGACAGTCTCTCAACTCCTATAATTCACCCCTCCACTTT. This codes for CASSKGGQSLNSYNSPLHF.

By its share, this clone is medium-sized. The J gene is TRBJ1-5, the V gene TRBV2; TRBD1 agrees at 9 bases. CDR3 length equals 13 residues. Germline CDR1 SNHLY, CDR2 FYNNEI. V lost 7 bases and J lost 5; bases outside the gene matches: 3. This chain's CDR3 is CASTGTGYQPQHF. In DNA form, the CDR3 reads TGTGCCAGCACCGGGACAGGGTATCAGCCCCAGCATTTT.

CDR3 region: CASSLDQRSTDTQYF. In DNA, the CDR3 is TGTGCCAGCAGCTTGGATCAGCGTAGCACAGATACGCAGTATTTT. The rearrangement uses TRBV5-4 and TRBJ2-3, with no clear D. Germline CDR1 reads SGHNT; CDR2 reads YYREEE (reference sequence). CDR3 length: 15 amino acids. V was shortened by 0 bases and J by 0 bases, with 8 bases between the two germline ends.